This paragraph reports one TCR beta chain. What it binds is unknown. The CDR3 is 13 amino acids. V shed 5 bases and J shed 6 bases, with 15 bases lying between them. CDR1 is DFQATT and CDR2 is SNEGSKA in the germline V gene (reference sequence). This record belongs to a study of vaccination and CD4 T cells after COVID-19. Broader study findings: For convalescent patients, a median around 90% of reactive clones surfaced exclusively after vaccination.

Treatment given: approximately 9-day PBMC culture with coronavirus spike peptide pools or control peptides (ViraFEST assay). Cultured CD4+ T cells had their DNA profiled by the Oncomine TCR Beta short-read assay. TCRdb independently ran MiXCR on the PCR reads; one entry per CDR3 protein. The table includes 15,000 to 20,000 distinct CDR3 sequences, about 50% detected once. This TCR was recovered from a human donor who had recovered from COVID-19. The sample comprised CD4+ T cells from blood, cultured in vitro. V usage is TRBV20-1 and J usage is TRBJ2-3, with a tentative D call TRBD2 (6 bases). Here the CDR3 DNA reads TGCAGTGCTCCGGGACTTTGGGGGGATACGCAGTATTTT. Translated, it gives CSAPGLWGDTQYF.